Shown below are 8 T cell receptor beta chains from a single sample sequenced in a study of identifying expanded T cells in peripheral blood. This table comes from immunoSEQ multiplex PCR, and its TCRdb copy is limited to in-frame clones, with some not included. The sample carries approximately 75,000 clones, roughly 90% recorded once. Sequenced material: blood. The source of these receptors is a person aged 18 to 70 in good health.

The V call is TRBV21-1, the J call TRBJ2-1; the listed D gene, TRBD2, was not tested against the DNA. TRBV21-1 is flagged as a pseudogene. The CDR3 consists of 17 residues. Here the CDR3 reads CASSKVSLAELYNEQFF. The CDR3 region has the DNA TGTGCCAGCAGCAAAGTGTCTCTAGCGGAGTTATACAATGAGCAGTTCTTC.

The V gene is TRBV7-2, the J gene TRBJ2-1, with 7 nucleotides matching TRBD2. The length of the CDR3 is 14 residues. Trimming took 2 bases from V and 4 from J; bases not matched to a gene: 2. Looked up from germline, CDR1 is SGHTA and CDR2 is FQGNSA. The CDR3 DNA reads TGTGCCAGCAGCTTAACGCGGGGGTACAATGAGCAGTTCTTC. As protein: CASSLTRGYNEQFF.

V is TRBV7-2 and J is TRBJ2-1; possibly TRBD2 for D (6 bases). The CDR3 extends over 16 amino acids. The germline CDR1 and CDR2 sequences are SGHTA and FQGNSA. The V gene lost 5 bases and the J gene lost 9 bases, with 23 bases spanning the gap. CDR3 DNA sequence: TGTGCCAGCAGCATAGTGGGGACCCTCGGCGGGGTTGAGCAGTTCTTC. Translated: CASSIVGTLGGVEQFF.

The DNA for the CDR3 is TGTGCCAGCAGTGATGGGCCAGGGGGCCTTCACGAGCAGTACTTC. As protein: CASSDGPGGLHEQYF. V is TRBV2 and J is TRBJ2-7; 8 nucleotides line up with TRBD1. V gave up 3 bases and J gave up 5 bases; unmatched junction bases: 9. This CDR3 spans 15 amino acids. Germline CDR1 is SNHLY and CDR2 is FYNNEI.

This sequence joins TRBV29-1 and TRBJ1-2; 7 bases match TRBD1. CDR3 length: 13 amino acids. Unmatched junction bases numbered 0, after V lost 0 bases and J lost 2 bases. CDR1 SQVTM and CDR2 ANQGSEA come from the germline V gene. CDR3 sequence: CSVEDRGNYGYTF. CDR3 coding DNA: TGCAGCGTTGAAGACAGGGGGAACTATGGCTACACCTTC.

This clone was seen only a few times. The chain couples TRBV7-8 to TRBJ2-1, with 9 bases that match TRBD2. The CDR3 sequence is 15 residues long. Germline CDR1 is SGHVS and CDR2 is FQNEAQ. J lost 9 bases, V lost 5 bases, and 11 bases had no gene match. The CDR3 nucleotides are TGTGCCAGCAGCGAAGTCCCCGGGACTAGCCGTGAGCAGTTCTTC. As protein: CASSEVPGTSREQFF. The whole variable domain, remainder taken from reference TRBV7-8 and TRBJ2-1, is GAGVSQSPRYKVAKRGQDVALRCDPISGHVSLFWYQQALGQGPEFLTYFQNEAQLDKSGLPSDRFFAERPEGSVSTLKIQRTQQEDSAVYLCASSEVPGTSREQFFGPGTRLTVL.

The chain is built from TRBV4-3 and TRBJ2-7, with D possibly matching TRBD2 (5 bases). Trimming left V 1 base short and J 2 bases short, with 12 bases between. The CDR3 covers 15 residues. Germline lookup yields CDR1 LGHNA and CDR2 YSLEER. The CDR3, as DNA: TGCGCCAGCAGCCAAGTCCTAGCAAACCCCTACGAGCAGTACTTC. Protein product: CASSQVLANPYEQYF.

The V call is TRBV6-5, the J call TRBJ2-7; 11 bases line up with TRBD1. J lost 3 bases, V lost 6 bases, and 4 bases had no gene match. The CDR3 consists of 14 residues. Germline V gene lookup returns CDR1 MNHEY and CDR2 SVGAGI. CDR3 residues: CASRQGQGDYEQYF. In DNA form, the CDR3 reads TGTGCCAGCAGACAGGGACAGGGGGACTACGAGCAGTACTTC.